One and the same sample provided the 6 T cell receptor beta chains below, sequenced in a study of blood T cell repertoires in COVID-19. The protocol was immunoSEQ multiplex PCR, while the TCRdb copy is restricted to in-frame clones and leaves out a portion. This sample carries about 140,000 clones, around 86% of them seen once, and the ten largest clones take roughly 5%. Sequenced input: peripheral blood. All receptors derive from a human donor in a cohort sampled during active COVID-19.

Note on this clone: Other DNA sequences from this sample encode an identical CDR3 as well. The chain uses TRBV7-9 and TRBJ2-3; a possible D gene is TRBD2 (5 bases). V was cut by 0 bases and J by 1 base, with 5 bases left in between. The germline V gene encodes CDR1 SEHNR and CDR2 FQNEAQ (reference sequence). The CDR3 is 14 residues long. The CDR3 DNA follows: TGTGCCAGCAGCTTAGCGGGAGGCACAGATACGCAGTATTTT. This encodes CASSLAGGTDTQYF.

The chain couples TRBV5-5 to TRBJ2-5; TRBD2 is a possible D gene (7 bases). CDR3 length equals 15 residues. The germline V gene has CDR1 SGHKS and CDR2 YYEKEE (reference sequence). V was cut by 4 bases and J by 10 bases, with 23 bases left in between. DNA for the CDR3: TGTGCCAGCAGCCCCCTGGGAGGGGGGGACCTTAGCCAGTACTTC. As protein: CASSPLGGGDLSQYF. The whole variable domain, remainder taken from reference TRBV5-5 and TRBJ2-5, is DAGVTQSPTHLIKTRGQQVTLRCSPISGHKSVSWYQQVLGQGPQFIFQYYEKEERGRGNFPDRFSARQFPNYSSELNVNALLLGDSALYLCASSPLGGGDLSQYFGPGTRLLVL.

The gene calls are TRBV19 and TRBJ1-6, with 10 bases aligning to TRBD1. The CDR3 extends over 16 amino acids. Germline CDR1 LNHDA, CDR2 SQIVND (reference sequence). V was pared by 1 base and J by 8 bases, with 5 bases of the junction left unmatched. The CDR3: CASSIVRTGGDSPLHF. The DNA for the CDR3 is TGTGCCAGTAGTATAGTGCGGACAGGGGGTGATTCACCCCTCCACTTT. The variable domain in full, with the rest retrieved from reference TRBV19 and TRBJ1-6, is DGGITQSPKYLFRKEGQNVTLSCEQNLNHDAMYWYRQDPGQGLRLIYYSQIVNDFQKGDIAEGYSVSREKKESFPLTVTSAQKNPTAFYLCASSIVRTGGDSPLHFGNGTRLTVT.

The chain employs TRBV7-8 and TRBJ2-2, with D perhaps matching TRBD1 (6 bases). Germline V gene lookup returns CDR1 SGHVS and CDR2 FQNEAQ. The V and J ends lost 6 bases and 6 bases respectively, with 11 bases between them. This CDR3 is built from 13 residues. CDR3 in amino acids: CASRYRDAGELFF. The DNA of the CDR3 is TGTGCCAGCAGGTACAGGGATGCCGGGGAGCTGTTTTTT. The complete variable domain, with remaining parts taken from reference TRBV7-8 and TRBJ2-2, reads GAGVSQSPRYKVAKRGQDVALRCDPISGHVSLFWYQQALGQGPEFLTYFQNEAQLDKSGLPSDRFFAERPEGSVSTLKIQRTQQEDSAVYLCASRYRDAGELFFGEGSRLTVL.

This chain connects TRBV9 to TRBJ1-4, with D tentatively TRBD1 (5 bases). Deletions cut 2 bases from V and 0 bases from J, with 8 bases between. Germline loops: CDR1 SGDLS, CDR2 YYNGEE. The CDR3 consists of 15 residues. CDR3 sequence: CASSVTGATNEKLFF. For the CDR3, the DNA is TGTGCCAGCAGCGTTACAGGTGCAACTAATGAAAAACTGTTTTTT. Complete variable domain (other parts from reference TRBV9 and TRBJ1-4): DSGVTQTPKHLITATGQRVTLRCSPRSGDLSVYWYQQSLDQGLQFLIQYYNGEERAKGNILERFSAQQFPDLHSELNLSSLELGDSALYFCASSVTGATNEKLFFGSGTQLSVL.

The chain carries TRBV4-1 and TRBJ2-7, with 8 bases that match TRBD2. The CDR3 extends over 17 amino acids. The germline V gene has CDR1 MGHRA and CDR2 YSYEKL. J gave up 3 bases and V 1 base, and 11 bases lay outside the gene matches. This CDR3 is CASSQGNRGRTDYEQYF. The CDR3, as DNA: TGCGCCAGCAGCCAAGGTAATCGCGGGAGGACGGACTACGAGCAGTACTTC.